Sequencing of this T cell receptor (beta chain) was carried out in a study of T cells after posttransplantation cyclophosphamide. Findings and caveats of the study: TRB clonality was highly associated with recipient CMV seropositivity and reactivation. Tissue-infiltrating T cells from skin or gut overlapped little with blood T cells. Later blood repertoires were often dominated by clones from the donor CD8+ memory compartment.

This clone has a count of ten or more. The antigen is unknown. Treatment was busulfan-fludarabine conditioning, a marrow graft, and cyclophosphamide on days +3 and +4. Germline V gene data show CDR1 as SGHDT and CDR2 as YYEEEE. The CDR3 totals 14 residues. V lost 5 bases and J lost 15; bases outside the gene matches: 16. The table came from immunoSEQ multiplex PCR; TCRdb's copy has only in-frame clones and leaves some out. The repertoire has about 9,100 clones, none seen only once; the ten largest take approximately 4%. Specimen: PBMCs, collected 350 to 370 days after allogeneic stem cell transplant with posttransplant cyclophosphamide. V gene TRBV5-6 combines with J gene TRBJ1-3; 8 nucleotides agree with TRBD1. The receptor was derived from a male patient in his 50s who received an allogeneic stem cell transplant from a related donor and was CMV-positive. The graft donor may have contributed some T cells. The CDR3 DNA sequence: TGTGCCAGCAGTACGAGGGACAGGACACCTCGGAGATATTTT. It encodes CASSTRDRTPRRYF.